This note documents a single T cell receptor (beta chain) sequence. Its antigen is still unknown. The sample comes from a study of beta chain features in type 1 diabetes. Study observations and caveats: Insertions were fewer and deletions more numerous at VDJ junctions in type 1 diabetes patients. The influence of HLA type on TCRB rearrangement stayed undetermined.

All of the isolated RNA was reverse transcribed, so expressed TCRB transcripts were sequenced. The assay was immunoSEQ multiplex PCR, and TCRdb's table has in-frame clones only and misses some. The table has 150,000 to 200,000 clones, roughly 9% seen once. By way of CD45RO/CCR7/CD25/CD127/CD95/CD27, the CD4+ regulatory, stem cell-like memory, central memory and naive cells were sorted. The sample taken for sequencing was central memory CD4+ T cells from blood. The origin of this receptor is a woman aged 18-29 years in good health.

CDR3 in DNA: TGTGCCAGCAGCCCGGGACAGGGGGCAACTAACTATGGCTACACCTTC. It is translated as CASSPGQGATNYGYTF. The gene calls are TRBV27 and TRBJ1-2; 12 nucleotides match TRBD1. The ends lost 6 bases at V and 0 bases at J; junction bases unmatched: 5. This CDR3 is built from 16 residues. Germline CDR1 and CDR2: MNHEY and SMNVEV (reference sequence).